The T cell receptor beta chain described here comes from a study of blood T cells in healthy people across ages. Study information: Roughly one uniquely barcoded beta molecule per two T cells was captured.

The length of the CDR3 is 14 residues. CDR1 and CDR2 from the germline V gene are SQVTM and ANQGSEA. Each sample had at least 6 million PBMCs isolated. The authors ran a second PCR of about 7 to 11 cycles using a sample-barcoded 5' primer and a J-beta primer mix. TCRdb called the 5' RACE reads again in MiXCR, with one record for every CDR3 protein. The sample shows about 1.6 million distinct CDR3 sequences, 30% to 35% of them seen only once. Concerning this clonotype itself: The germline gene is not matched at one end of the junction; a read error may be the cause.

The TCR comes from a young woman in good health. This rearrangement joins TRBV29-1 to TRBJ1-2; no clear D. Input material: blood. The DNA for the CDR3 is TGCAGCATTGAAGTCTTGTCGGTATATTATGGCTACACCTTC. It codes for CSIEVLSVYYGYTF. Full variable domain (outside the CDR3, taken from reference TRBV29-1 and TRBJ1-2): SAVISQKPSRDICQRGTSLTIQCQVDSQVTMMFWYRQQPGQSLTLIATANQGSEATYESGFVIDKFPISRPNLTFSTLTVSNMSPEDSSIYLCSIEVLSVYYGYTFGSGTRLTVV.